Listed below are T cell receptor beta chains from one sample, sequenced in a study of blood T cell repertoires in COVID-19. Produced via immunoSEQ multiplex PCR; TCRdb's table is partial and in-frame only. The sample has 400,000 or so clones, around 91% seen once. The sample was PBMCs or T cells enriched from blood (not recorded which). The receptors here all came from a man aged 25 to 40 who had recovered from COVID-19. CDR3s include the opening cysteine and the closing phenylalanine or tryptophan. D genes are given only for firm matches. Only part of the rows carry a size: once, few, many, or a class if the clone is expanded.

len: 12
v_gene: TRBV25-1
d_gene: TRBD1
abundance: -
j_gene: TRBJ1-4
CDR3nt: TGTGCCAGCAACAGGGGAAATGAAAAACTGTTTTTT
CDR3aa: CASNRGNEKLFF

len: 15
v_gene: TRBV3-1/TRBV3-2
d_gene: -
abundance: -
j_gene: TRBJ2-1
CDR3nt: TGTGCCAGCAGCCAATTATCCGGGGTCGCAAATGAGCAGTTCTTC
CDR3aa: CASSQLSGVANEQFF

len: 18
v_gene: TRBV2
d_gene: TRBD1
abundance: -
j_gene: TRBJ2-6
CDR3nt: TGTGCCAGCAGCCAACGGGACAGTCACCTCTCTGGGGCCAACGTCCTGACTTTC
CDR3aa: CASSQRDSHLSGANVLTF

len: 15
v_gene: TRBV9
d_gene: TRBD2
abundance: -
j_gene: TRBJ2-1
CDR3nt: TGTGCCAGCAGCGTTAGCGGGAACTCCTACAATGAGCAGTTCTTC
CDR3aa: CASSVSGNSYNEQFF

len: 13
v_gene: TRBV28
d_gene: -
abundance: -
j_gene: TRBJ2-7
CDR3nt: TGTGCCAGTAGACCACAGGGTAGCTACGAGCAGTACTTC
CDR3aa: CASRPQGSYEQYF

len: 15
v_gene: TRBV7-8
d_gene: -
abundance: -
j_gene: TRBJ2-5
CDR3nt: TGTGCCAGCAGCTTGACGGAGCAGTACCAAGAGACCCAGTACTTC
CDR3aa: CASSLTEQYQETQYF

len: 15
v_gene: TRBV6-5
d_gene: -
abundance: once
j_gene: TRBJ2-3
CDR3nt: TGTGCCAGCAGTTACGGTGGACAGTCCACAGATACGCAGTATTTT
CDR3aa: CASSYGGQSTDTQYF

len: 15
v_gene: TRBV5-6
d_gene: TRBD2
abundance: few
j_gene: TRBJ2-5
CDR3nt: TGTGCCAGCAGCTTAGGCCGGGAGGGCCCGGAGACCCAGTACTTC
CDR3aa: CASSLGREGPETQYF

len: 14
v_gene: TRBV29-1
d_gene: TRBD1
abundance: -
j_gene: TRBJ1-1
CDR3nt: TGCAGCGTTGACGAGGGGACAGGTAACACTGAAGCTTTCTTT
CDR3aa: CSVDEGTGNTEAFF

len: 18
v_gene: TRBV3-1/TRBV3-2
d_gene: TRBD2
abundance: -
j_gene: TRBJ2-7
CDR3nt: TGTGCCAGCAGCCAAGCAGAGACAGGGGTACTAGCGGGAATCGAGCAGTACTTC
CDR3aa: CASSQAETGVLAGIEQYF

len: 16
v_gene: TRBV7-2
d_gene: TRBD2
abundance: -
j_gene: TRBJ2-2
CDR3nt: TGTGCCAGCAGCGTAGCTAGCGGGAGTTTGACCGGGGAGCTGTTTTTT
CDR3aa: CASSVASGSLTGELFF

len: 16
v_gene: TRBV18
d_gene: -
abundance: -
j_gene: TRBJ2-2
CDR3nt: TGTGCCAGCTCCTTCAATGGCGGGGCGAACACCGGGGAGCTGTTTTTT
CDR3aa: CASSFNGGANTGELFF

len: 16
v_gene: TRBV4-1
d_gene: TRBD2
abundance: -
j_gene: TRBJ2-7
CDR3nt: TGCGCCAGCAGCCAATCTTGGTCGGGAGGGGGGTACGAGCAGTACTTC
CDR3aa: CASSQSWSGGGYEQYF

len: 16
v_gene: TRBV10-2
d_gene: TRBD2
abundance: -
j_gene: TRBJ2-3
CDR3nt: TGCGCCAGCAGTGACCCAGCGGGAGAGAGCACAGATACGCAGTATTTT
CDR3aa: CASSDPAGESTDTQYF

len: 14
v_gene: TRBV5-1
d_gene: -
abundance: few
j_gene: TRBJ2-2
CDR3nt: TGCGCCAGCAGCTTGGAGCTAATCACCGGGGAGCTGTTTTTT
CDR3aa: CASSLELITGELFF

len: 12
v_gene: TRBV7-9
d_gene: -
abundance: -
j_gene: TRBJ2-3
CDR3nt: TGTGCCAGCAGCTACATTCCCGATACGCAGTATTTT
CDR3aa: CASSYIPDTQYF

len: 15
v_gene: TRBV19
d_gene: -
abundance: -
j_gene: TRBJ2-7
CDR3nt: TGTGCCAGTAGTAGAGCTTGGGGGCCCTCCTACGAGCAGTACTTC
CDR3aa: CASSRAWGPSYEQYF

len: 16
v_gene: TRBV4-2
d_gene: TRBD2
abundance: once
j_gene: TRBJ2-3
CDR3nt: TGTGCCAGCAGCCACGGAACTAGCGGAAGCACAGATACGCAGTATTTT
CDR3aa: CASSHGTSGSTDTQYF

len: 15
v_gene: TRBV4-1
d_gene: -
abundance: -
j_gene: TRBJ2-3
CDR3nt: TGCGCCAGCAGCCAAGATTTAAGCAGGGGTGATACGCAGTATTTT
CDR3aa: CASSQDLSRGDTQYF

len: 16
v_gene: TRBV9
d_gene: TRBD2
abundance: -
j_gene: TRBJ2-7
CDR3nt: TGTGCCAGCAGCGTAGAAATCCCCGGGACTAGCTACGAGCAGTACTTC
CDR3aa: CASSVEIPGTSYEQYF

len: 14
v_gene: TRBV19
d_gene: -
abundance: -
j_gene: TRBJ2-2
CDR3nt: TGTGCCAGTAGTATAGGTCTATCCACCGGGGAGCTGTTTTTT
CDR3aa: CASSIGLSTGELFF

len: 16
v_gene: TRBV10-1
d_gene: -
abundance: -
j_gene: TRBJ2-7
CDR3nt: TGCGCCAGCAGCGATCCCTGGGGGGGCCCATCGAGCGAGCAGTACTTC
CDR3aa: CASSDPWGGPSSEQYF

len: 12
v_gene: TRBV28
d_gene: -
abundance: -
j_gene: TRBJ1-6
CDR3nt: TGTGCCAGCCGGGTTGGTGGATCACCCCTCCACTTT
CDR3aa: CASRVGGSPLHF

len: 18
v_gene: TRBV15
d_gene: TRBD1
abundance: -
j_gene: TRBJ2-7
CDR3nt: TGTGCCACCAGCAGCACAGGGGTCCTAGGGCTAATTGATTACGAGCAGTACTTC
CDR3aa: CATSSTGVLGLIDYEQYF

len: 19
v_gene: TRBV7-2
d_gene: TRBD2
abundance: -
j_gene: TRBJ2-3
CDR3nt: TGTGCCAGCAGCCCTCAGAGCGGGAGGGCCTTGTGGCGGGCAGATACGCAGTATTTT
CDR3aa: CASSPQSGRALWRADTQYF

len: 12
v_gene: TRBV12-3/TRBV12-4
d_gene: -
abundance: -
j_gene: TRBJ2-2
CDR3nt: TGTGCCAGCAGGTGGAGCACCGGGGAGCTGTTTTTT
CDR3aa: CASRWSTGELFF

len: 14
v_gene: TRBV5-1
d_gene: -
abundance: -
j_gene: TRBJ2-1
CDR3nt: TGCGCCAGCAGCTTGGGGGCCGGCCCCGATGAGCAGTTCTTC
CDR3aa: CASSLGAGPDEQFF

len: 11
v_gene: TRBV2
d_gene: -
abundance: -
j_gene: TRBJ2-7
CDR3nt: TGTGCCAGCAGTGTAACCTACGAGCAGTACTTC
CDR3aa: CASSVTYEQYF

len: 16
v_gene: TRBV9
d_gene: -
abundance: -
j_gene: TRBJ1-5
CDR3nt: TGTGCCAGCAGCGCTGGTGGGGCCCAGGGCAATCAGCCCCAGCATTTT
CDR3aa: CASSAGGAQGNQPQHF

len: 18
v_gene: TRBV12-5
d_gene: TRBD1
abundance: -
j_gene: TRBJ2-5
CDR3nt: TGTGCTAGTGGTTTGGTACTAATCCCAAGGACAGGGGAGGAGACCCAGTACTTC
CDR3aa: CASGLVLIPRTGEETQYF

len: 14
v_gene: TRBV4-1
d_gene: TRBD1
abundance: once
j_gene: TRBJ2-7
CDR3nt: TGCGCCAGCAGCCCGGGACAGAGCTCCTACGAGCAGTACTTC
CDR3aa: CASSPGQSSYEQYF

len: 15
v_gene: TRBV25-1
d_gene: TRBD1
abundance: -
j_gene: TRBJ1-4
CDR3nt: TGTGCCAGTACCCAGGGGGACCCAACTAATGAAAAACTGTTTTTT
CDR3aa: CASTQGDPTNEKLFF

len: 12
v_gene: TRBV19
d_gene: -
abundance: -
j_gene: TRBJ1-2
CDR3nt: TGTGCCAGTTCGAGGGTCGGCTATGGCTACACCTTC
CDR3aa: CASSRVGYGYTF

len: 16
v_gene: TRBV28
d_gene: TRBD1
abundance: once
j_gene: TRBJ1-2
CDR3nt: TGTGCCAGCAGTTCAGGGACAGTACCTGTTGACTATGGCTACACCTTC
CDR3aa: CASSSGTVPVDYGYTF

len: 16
v_gene: TRBV9
d_gene: -
abundance: -
j_gene: TRBJ1-5
CDR3nt: TGTGCCAGCAGCCCCTCTGTAGGGGGTAGCAATCAGCCCCAGCATTTT
CDR3aa: CASSPSVGGSNQPQHF

len: 13
v_gene: TRBV12-5
d_gene: -
abundance: -
j_gene: TRBJ1-2
CDR3nt: TGTGCTAGTGGGACGGACATGCTCTATGGCTACACCTTC
CDR3aa: CASGTDMLYGYTF

len: 13
v_gene: TRBV20-1
d_gene: -
abundance: -
j_gene: TRBJ1-5
CDR3nt: TGCAGTGCTAGTTTCCAGGGCAATCAGCCCCAGCATTTT
CDR3aa: CSASFQGNQPQHF

len: 13
v_gene: TRBV5-1
d_gene: -
abundance: -
j_gene: TRBJ1-4
CDR3nt: TGCGCCAGCAGCTTGGTTCCGTCTGAAAAACTGTTTTTT
CDR3aa: CASSLVPSEKLFF

len: 15
v_gene: TRBV19
d_gene: TRBD1
abundance: -
j_gene: TRBJ1-1
CDR3nt: TGTGCCAGTAGTATTGGGGACAGGGGAGTCACTGAAGCTTTCTTT
CDR3aa: CASSIGDRGVTEAFF

len: 15
v_gene: TRBV6-5
d_gene: TRBD2
abundance: -
j_gene: TRBJ2-7
CDR3nt: TGTGCCAGCAGTTACACTAGGGACTACTTCTACGAGCAGTACTTC
CDR3aa: CASSYTRDYFYEQYF

len: 12
v_gene: TRBV30
d_gene: TRBD1
abundance: once
j_gene: TRBJ1-1
CDR3nt: TGTGCCTGGAGTGGGACAGGCACGGAAGCTTTCTTT
CDR3aa: CAWSGTGTEAFF

len: 15
v_gene: TRBV28
d_gene: TRBD1
abundance: -
j_gene: TRBJ1-1
CDR3nt: TGTGCCAGCAGTTTAAGACTGGACAGGGGGAGGCAAGCTTTCTTT
CDR3aa: CASSLRLDRGRQAFF

len: 13
v_gene: TRBV10-3
d_gene: -
abundance: -
j_gene: TRBJ1-1
CDR3nt: TGTGCCATCACCGTACAGGAGAACACTGAAGCTTTCTTT
CDR3aa: CAITVQENTEAFF

len: 13
v_gene: TRBV29-1
d_gene: -
abundance: -
j_gene: TRBJ1-3
CDR3nt: TGCAGCGTTCGGGGGTACTCTGGAAACACCATATATTTT
CDR3aa: CSVRGYSGNTIYF

len: 16
v_gene: TRBV11-2
d_gene: TRBD1
abundance: -
j_gene: TRBJ1-6
CDR3nt: TGTGCCAGCAGCTCCCGCGGGACAGGACGTAATTCACCCCTCCACTTT
CDR3aa: CASSSRGTGRNSPLHF

len: 17
v_gene: TRBV5-1
d_gene: TRBD2
abundance: -
j_gene: TRBJ2-3
CDR3nt: TGCGCCAGCAGCGACACGACTAGCGGCTATTTTGCAGATACGCAGTATTTT
CDR3aa: CASSDTTSGYFADTQYF

len: 13
v_gene: TRBV5-1
d_gene: -
abundance: -
j_gene: TRBJ1-5
CDR3nt: TGCGCCAGCAGCTTGGGCCGGAATCAGCCCCAGCATTTT
CDR3aa: CASSLGRNQPQHF

len: 14
v_gene: TRBV28
d_gene: TRBD1
abundance: -
j_gene: TRBJ1-5
CDR3nt: TGTGCCAGCAGTTTATTGACAGGGGAAAGGCCCCAGCATTTT
CDR3aa: CASSLLTGERPQHF

len: 12
v_gene: TRBV28
d_gene: -
abundance: -
j_gene: TRBJ2-7
CDR3nt: TGTGCCAGCAGTTTGGCCAAGTACGAGCAGTACTTC
CDR3aa: CASSLAKYEQYF

len: 15
v_gene: TRBV3-1/TRBV3-2
d_gene: TRBD2
abundance: -
j_gene: TRBJ2-5
CDR3nt: TGTGCCAGCAGCCACCCGGGACTCCGGGAGGCGACCCAGTACTTC
CDR3aa: CASSHPGLREATQYF

len: 14
v_gene: TRBV2
d_gene: TRBD2
abundance: -
j_gene: TRBJ2-5
CDR3nt: TGTGCCAGCGGTCGACCGACTAGCTGGGAGACCCAGTACTTC
CDR3aa: CASGRPTSWETQYF

len: 12
v_gene: TRBV28
d_gene: -
abundance: -
j_gene: TRBJ2-7
CDR3nt: TGTGCCAGCAGTTTATCATCCTACGAGCAGTACTTC
CDR3aa: CASSLSSYEQYF

len: 16
v_gene: TRBV7-8
d_gene: -
abundance: -
j_gene: TRBJ2-2
CDR3nt: TGTGCCAGCAGCTTACCCAGGATACGGAACACCGGGGAGCTGTTTTTT
CDR3aa: CASSLPRIRNTGELFF

len: 13
v_gene: TRBV24-1
d_gene: -
abundance: once
j_gene: TRBJ1-5
CDR3nt: TGTGCCACCAGTGATTTGCAATTTCAGCCCCAGCATTTT
CDR3aa: CATSDLQFQPQHF